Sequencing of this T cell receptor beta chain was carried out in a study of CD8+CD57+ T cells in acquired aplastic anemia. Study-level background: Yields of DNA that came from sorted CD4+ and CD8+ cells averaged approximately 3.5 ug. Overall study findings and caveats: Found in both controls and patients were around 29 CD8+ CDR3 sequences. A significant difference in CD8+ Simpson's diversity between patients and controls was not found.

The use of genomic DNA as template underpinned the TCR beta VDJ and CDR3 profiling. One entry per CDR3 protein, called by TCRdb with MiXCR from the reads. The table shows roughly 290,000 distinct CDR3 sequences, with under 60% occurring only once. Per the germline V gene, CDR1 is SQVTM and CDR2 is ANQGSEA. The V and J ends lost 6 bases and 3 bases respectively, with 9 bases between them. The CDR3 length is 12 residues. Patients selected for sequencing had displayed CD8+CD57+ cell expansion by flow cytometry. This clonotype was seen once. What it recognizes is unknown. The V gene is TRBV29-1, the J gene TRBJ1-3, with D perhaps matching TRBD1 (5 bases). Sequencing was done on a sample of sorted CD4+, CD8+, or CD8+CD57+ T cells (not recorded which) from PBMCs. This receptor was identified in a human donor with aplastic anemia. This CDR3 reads CSVGESGNTIYF. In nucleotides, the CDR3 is TGCAGCGTAGGGGAGAGTGGAAACACCATATATTTT.